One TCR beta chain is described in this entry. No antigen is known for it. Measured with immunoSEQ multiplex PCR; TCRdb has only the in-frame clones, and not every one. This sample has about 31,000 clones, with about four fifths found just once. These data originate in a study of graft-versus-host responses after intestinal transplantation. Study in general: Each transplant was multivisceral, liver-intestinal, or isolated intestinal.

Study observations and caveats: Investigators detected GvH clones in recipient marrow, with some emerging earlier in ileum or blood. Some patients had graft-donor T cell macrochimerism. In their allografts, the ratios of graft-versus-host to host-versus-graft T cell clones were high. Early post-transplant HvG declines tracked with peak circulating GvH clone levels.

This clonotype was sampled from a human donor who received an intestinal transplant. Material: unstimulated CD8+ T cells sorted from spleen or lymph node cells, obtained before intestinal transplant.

CDR3 amino acids: CASRVGQGGEQFF. The CDR3 coding sequence is TGTGCCAGTAGGGTCGGACAGGGGGGTGAGCAGTTCTTC. The rearrangement uses TRBV19 and TRBJ2-1; 10 bases map to TRBD1. The CDR3 totals 13 residues. The V segment lost 6 bases and the J segment 9 bases; nucleotides outside the gene matches: 5. Germline values: CDR1 LNHDA, CDR2 SQIVND (reference sequence).